The 25 T cell receptor beta chains presented below share a single source sample, sequenced in a study of Graves' ophthalmopathy and Graves' hyperthyroidism. RNA transcripts served as template for amplifying TCR beta CDR3 sequences. Following a first-round RT-PCR that used HTBI primers, a second-round multiplex PCR was carried out. TCRdb analysed the multiplex PCR reads with MiXCR anew, one entry per CDR3 protein. The data hold over a million distinct CDR3 sequences, with roughly 35% observed a single time. What was sequenced was peripheral blood or thyroid tissue (not recorded which). The receptors were sampled from an adult man with Graves' hyperthyroidism.

This clonotype appeared many times. The rearrangement uses TRBV9 and TRBJ2-7; TRBD2 aligns across 10 bases. CDR3 length: 14 residues. Germline-derived CDR1 and CDR2 are SGDLS and YYNGEE. V dropped 4 bases and J dropped 4; count of bases not matched to a gene: 5. The chain's CDR3 is CASSPQREGYEQYF. CDR3 sequence (DNA): TGTGCCAGCAGCCCGCAGCGGGAGGGTTACGAGCAGTACTTC.

A word on this clonotype: This may come from a read error, since a much larger clone is one base off. The chain couples TRBV20-1 to TRBJ2-7; no definite D call. V gave up 6 bases and J gave up 4 bases, with 10 bases separating them. Germline lookup yields CDR1 DFQATT and CDR2 SNEGSKA (reference sequence). The CDR3 sequence is 11 residues long. The CDR3 loop reads CSASRVYEQYF. CDR3 DNA sequence: TGCAGTGCATCGAGAGTATACGAGCAGTACTTC.

The chain joins TRBV6-2 or TRBV6-3 to TRBJ2-5; D tentatively fits TRBD1 or TRBD2 (6 bases each). Trimming took off 7 bases at V and 9 bases at J, with 27 bases between the two ends. The V gene's germline CDR1 is MNHEY and CDR2 SVGEGT. The CDR3 extends over 16 amino acids. Here the CDR3 reads CASTPKVQGRERAQYF. The CDR3 nucleotides are TGTGCCAGCACCCCAAAGGTGCAGGGGCGGGAAAGGGCCCAGTACTTC.

The V call is TRBV7-9, the J call TRBJ2-5, with TRBD1 matching 9 bases. Unmatched junction bases numbered 5, after V lost 4 bases and J lost 5 bases. This CDR3 is 14 amino acids long. Germline CDR1 and CDR2: SEHNR and FQNEAQ (reference sequence). The CDR3 sequence is CASSWTGVDETQYF. In DNA, the CDR3 is TGTGCCAGCAGCTGGACAGGGGTTGATGAGACCCAGTACTTC.

The J gene is TRBJ1-2, the V gene TRBV29-1, with D possibly being TRBD1 (5 bases). V was pared by 7 bases and J by 4 bases, with 16 bases between. CDR3 length equals 13 residues. From germline, CDR1 is SQVTM and CDR2 ANQGSEA. The CDR3 nucleotides are TGCAGCGCTTCCGGGACGGCAGCCTATGGCTACACCTTC. It translates to CSASGTAAYGYTF.

This clonotype was picked up a small number of times. This chain links TRBV7-2 with TRBJ1-4; D unresolved. From germline, CDR1 is SGHTA and CDR2 FQGNSA. This CDR3 spans 14 amino acids. Trimming took 2 bases from V and 5 from J, leaving 9 bases between them. Here the CDR3 reads CASSLLTDNEKLFF. The DNA of the CDR3 is TGTGCCAGCAGCTTATTAACAGACAATGAAAAACTGTTTTTT.

This clonotype was picked up many times. The rearrangement links TRBV20-1 to TRBJ2-7, with 7 bases aligning to TRBD1. Germline lookup yields CDR1 DFQATT and CDR2 SNEGSKA (reference sequence). Germline trimming cut 6 bases from V and 6 bases from J; bases unmatched to any gene: 5. The CDR3 consists of 11 residues. This chain's CDR3 is CSAQTGPEQYF. In DNA form, the CDR3 reads TGCAGTGCGCAGACAGGGCCCGAGCAGTACTTC.

Concerning this clonotype: The junction departs from the called germline gene at one end, perhaps through a read error. This chain links TRBV15 with TRBJ1-5; D uncertain. Germline assignment: CDR1 LNHNV and CDR2 YYDKDF (reference sequence). The CDR3 sequence is 14 residues long. The CDR3 sequence: CAASSLLRDQPQHF. The CDR3 DNA reads as TGTGCCGCCAGCAGTTTACTTAGGGATCAGCCCCAGCATTTT.

This clonotype was detected ten times or more. The CDR3 nucleotides are TGTGCCAGCAGCTTGCCTAACGGACAGGGAGTCGGGAACACTGAAGCTTTCTTT. Translation: CASSLPNGQGVGNTEAFF. This chain uses TRBV5-6 with TRBJ1-1, with 8 bases that match TRBD1. This CDR3 region has 18 residues. With 1 base clipped from V and 1 base from J, the junction kept 12 bases outside the gene matches. Germline CDR1 and CDR2: SGHDT and YYEEEE.

This clonotype was seen repeatedly, ten times or more. This chain uses TRBV20-1 with TRBJ1-5, with D tentatively TRBD1 (6 bases). Per the germline V gene, CDR1 is DFQATT and CDR2 is SNEGSKA (reference sequence). V lost 1 base to trimming and J lost 0 bases, with 10 bases between them. The CDR3 loop spans 15 amino acids. The CDR3 is CSARVRRGSNQPQHF. The CDR3 bases are TGCAGTGCTAGAGTGCGCAGGGGTAGCAATCAGCCCCAGCATTTT.

This clonotype was seen more than once but under ten times. This sequence joins TRBV2 and TRBJ1-1; D perhaps matches TRBD1 (6 bases). Germline CDR1 reads SNHLY; CDR2 reads FYNNEI. CDR3 size: 14 residues. V lost 8 bases and J lost 1, with 14 bases in between. The CDR3 loop is CASLPLDRNTEAFF. The CDR3 DNA reads as TGTGCCAGCCTACCTCTGGACAGGAACACTGAAGCTTTCTTT. Complete variable domain (other parts from reference TRBV2 and TRBJ1-1): EPEVTQTPSHQVTQMGQEVILRCVPISNHLYFYWYRQILGQKVEFLVSFYNNEISEKSEIFDDQFSVERPDGSNFTLKIRSTKLEDSAMYFCASLPLDRNTEAFFGQGTRLTVV.

This clonotype was seen at least ten times. This chain links TRBV25-1 with TRBJ2-7; 11 nucleotides align to TRBD2. Germline values: CDR1 MGHDK, CDR2 SYGVNS. J lost 4 bases, V lost 7 bases, and 9 bases had no gene match. The CDR3 consists of 15 residues. Written as DNA, the CDR3 is TGTGCCAGCACTTATAGCGGGACTAGCGGTTACGAGCAGTACTTC. It specifies CASTYSGTSGYEQYF.

This rearrangement joins TRBV25-1 to TRBJ2-5, with 12 bases lining up with TRBD2. Germline V CDR1 and CDR2: MGHDK, SYGVNS. The V and J ends lost 5 bases and 4 bases, in that order; junction bases with no gene match: 14. This CDR3 region has 18 residues. CDR3 sequence: CASSSSPTSGGFGETQYF. In nucleotides, the CDR3 is TGTGCCAGCAGTTCTTCTCCGACTAGCGGGGGATTCGGAGAGACCCAGTACTTC. Variable domain in full (rest from reference TRBV25-1 and TRBJ2-5): EADIYQTPRYLVIGTGKKITLECSQTMGHDKMYWYQQDPGMELHLIHYSYGVNSTEKGDLSSESTVSRIRTEHFPLTLESARPSHTSQYLCASSSSPTSGGFGETQYFGPGTRLLVL.

This clonotype was counted many times. J is TRBJ1-2 and V is TRBV19; D call uncertain. V shed 7 bases and J shed 2 bases, with 11 bases lying between them. The CDR3 consists of 13 residues. Germline V CDR1 and CDR2: LNHDA, SQIVND (reference sequence). The CDR3 DNA follows: TGTGCCAGTACCCACTGGGGAAACTATGGCTACACCTTC. Its protein product is CASTHWGNYGYTF.

This clonotype was seen ten or more times. The rearrangement uses TRBV29-1 and TRBJ2-5; no reliable D call. This CDR3 contains 11 residues. The germline CDR1 and CDR2 sequences are SQVTM and ANQGSEA. V dropped 4 bases and J dropped 4 bases, with 7 bases sitting between them. CDR3 residues: CSVAERETQYF. In nucleotides, the CDR3 is TGCAGCGTTGCAGAGCGAGAGACCCAGTACTTC.

The chain joins TRBV20-1 to TRBJ2-7; 11 nucleotides match TRBD2. The CDR3 consists of 18 residues. Germline CDR1 DFQATT, CDR2 SNEGSKA (reference sequence). Trimming at V came to 0 bases and at J to 3 bases, leaving 13 bases not matched to a gene. CDR3 protein: CSAREGEGTGTSGYEQYF. Here the CDR3 DNA reads TGCAGTGCTAGAGAGGGGGAGGGTACCGGGACTAGCGGCTACGAGCAGTACTTC.

Remarks on this clonotype: The CDR3 does not end in the conserved phenylalanine or tryptophan, so this is likely a read error. It is unclear where the CDR3 begins or ends on the DNA, so no DNA is shown, and the CDR3 is as TCRdb lists it. This chain uses TRBV10-3 with TRBJ1-6; the tabulated D call, TRBD1, remains unverified against the DNA. The CDR3 is 10 residues long, counting both termini. Germline CDR1 ENHRY, CDR2 SYGVKD. CDR3 sequence: CAISGGTPNY.

With respect to this clonotype: Here the CDR3 omits its conserved ending phenylalanine or tryptophan, so a read error is the likely source. The DNA is omitted, as the CDR3 cannot be located on it reliably, and the CDR3 follows TCRdb's listing. The chain employs TRBV11-2 and TRBJ2-5. Germline loops: CDR1 SGHAT, CDR2 FQNNGV. The length of the CDR3 is 8 amino acids, counting both ends. This CDR3 is CASSLGYI.

This sequence joins TRBV2 and TRBJ2-7; D may match TRBD1 or TRBD2 (6 bases each). The CDR3 extends over 14 amino acids. Trimming took 8 bases from V and 3 from J, leaving 17 bases between them. The germline V gene encodes CDR1 SNHLY and CDR2 FYNNEI. DNA of the CDR3: TGTGCCAGCCGGAGGGGGACCTGGGGCTACGAGCAGTACTTC. It codes for CASRRGTWGYEQYF.

The chain employs TRBV7-3 and TRBJ1-1, with D unresolved. Germline V gene sequence: CDR1 SGHTA, CDR2 FQGTGA. Between the trimmed V and J ends, which lost 2 bases and 6 bases, there was a span of 10 bases. The CDR3 runs 13 residues. The chain's CDR3 is CASSLGVAAEAFF. The CDR3 region has the DNA TGTGCCAGCAGCTTAGGGGTCGCCGCTGAAGCTTTCTTT.

This chain connects TRBV10-3 to TRBJ2-5, with D possibly TRBD2 on 5 matching bases. The CDR3 extends over 14 amino acids. Per germline, CDR1 ENHRY and CDR2 SYGVKD. The germline V and J ends were trimmed by 2 bases and 2 bases, with 9 bases remaining between them. The CDR3 DNA is TGTGCCATCAGTGAGCTCGGGATACAAGAGACCCAGTACTTC. Translating it yields CAISELGIQETQYF.

This sequence joins TRBV12-3 or TRBV12-4 and TRBJ1-2, with D perhaps matching TRBD1 (5 bases). The CDR3 spans 15 residues. The V end lost 3 bases, the J end lost 7 bases, and 18 bases lay between the germline ends. The DNA of the CDR3 is TGTGCCAGCAGTTTGTCGCGAGGGGCCGCCGGTGGCTACACCTTC. Translating it yields CASSLSRGAAGGYTF.

The rearrangement links TRBV20-1 to TRBJ1-5; 7 bases fit TRBD1. The CDR3 totals 15 residues. Per germline, CDR1 DFQATT and CDR2 SNEGSKA (reference sequence). V lost 3 bases and J lost 5; bases outside the gene matches: 10. CDR3 in amino acids: CSARKQGQRDQPQHF. CDR3 nucleotides: TGCAGTGCTAGGAAACAGGGACAGAGAGATCAGCCCCAGCATTTT.

This clonotype was picked up many times. The chain combines TRBV20-1 with TRBJ1-2; the D gene is possibly TRBD1 (5 bases). V was trimmed by 0 bases and J by 7 bases, leaving 15 bases between them. The CDR3 extends over 14 amino acids. CDR1 is DFQATT and CDR2 is SNEGSKA in the germline V gene (reference sequence). DNA for the CDR3: TGCAGTGCTAGAGATGCTGGGGACTTGGGTGGCTACACCTTC. This translates into CSARDAGDLGGYTF.

This clonotype has ten or more counts. The rearrangement uses TRBV5-1 and TRBJ1-5; D is undetermined. V was trimmed by 4 bases and J by 3 bases, leaving 11 bases between them. The CDR3 contains 14 residues. Germline loops: CDR1 SGHRS, CDR2 YFSETQ. CDR3 residues: CASSRDGDNQPQHF. The CDR3 nucleotides read TGCGCCAGCAGCCGTGACGGGGACAATCAGCCCCAGCATTTT.